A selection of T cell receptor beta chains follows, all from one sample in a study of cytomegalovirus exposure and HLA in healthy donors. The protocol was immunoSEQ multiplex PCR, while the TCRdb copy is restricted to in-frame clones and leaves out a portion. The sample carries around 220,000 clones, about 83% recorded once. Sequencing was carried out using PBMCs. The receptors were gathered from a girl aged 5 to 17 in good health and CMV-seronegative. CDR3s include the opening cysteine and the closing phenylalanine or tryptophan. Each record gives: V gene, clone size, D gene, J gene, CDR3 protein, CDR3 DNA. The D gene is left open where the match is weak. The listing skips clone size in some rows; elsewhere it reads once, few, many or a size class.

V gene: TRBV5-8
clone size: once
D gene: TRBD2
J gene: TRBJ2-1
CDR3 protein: CASSSVTPRAGGLNEQFF
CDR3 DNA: TGTGCCAGCAGCTCGGTGACCCCACGAGCGGGGGGTCTCAATGAGCAGTTCTTC

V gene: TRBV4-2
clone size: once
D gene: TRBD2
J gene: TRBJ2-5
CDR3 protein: CASSPGLARGAGTQYF
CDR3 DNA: TGTGCCAGCAGCCCGGGACTAGCGAGAGGGGCAGGGACCCAGTACTTC

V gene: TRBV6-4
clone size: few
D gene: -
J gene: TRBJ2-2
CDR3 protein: CASSERANTGELFF
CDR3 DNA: TGTGCCAGCAGTGAGCGGGCCAACACCGGGGAGCTGTTTTTT

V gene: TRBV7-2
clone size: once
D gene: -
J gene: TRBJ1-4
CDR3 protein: CASSLNRDYEKLFF
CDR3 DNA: TGTGCCAGCAGCCTAAACAGGGATTATGAAAAACTGTTTTTT

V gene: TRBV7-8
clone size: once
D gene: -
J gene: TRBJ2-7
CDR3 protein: CASSLGTGSLTYEQYF
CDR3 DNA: TGTGCCAGCAGCTTAGGTACAGGTTCTTTAACCTACGAGCAGTACTTC

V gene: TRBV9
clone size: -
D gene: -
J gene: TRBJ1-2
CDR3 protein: CASSPDSYGYTF
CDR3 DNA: TGTGCCAGCAGCCCGGACTCCTATGGCTACACCTTC

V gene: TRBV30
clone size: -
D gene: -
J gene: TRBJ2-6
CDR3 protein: CACDRGGPSGANVLTF
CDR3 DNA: TGTGCCTGCGATAGGGGGGGCCCCTCTGGGGCCAACGTCCTGACTTTC

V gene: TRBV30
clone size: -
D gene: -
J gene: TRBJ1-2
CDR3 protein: CAWSVIGVDGYTF
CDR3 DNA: TGTGCCTGGAGTGTTATAGGGGTTGATGGCTACACCTTC

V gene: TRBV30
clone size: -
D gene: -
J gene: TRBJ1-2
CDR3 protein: CAWGWAYGYTF
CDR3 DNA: TGTGCCTGGGGGTGGGCCTATGGCTACACCTTC

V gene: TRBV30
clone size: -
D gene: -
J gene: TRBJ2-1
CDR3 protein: CAWTGVVDNEQFF
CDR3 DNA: TGTGCCTGGACAGGGGTTGTTGACAATGAGCAGTTCTTC

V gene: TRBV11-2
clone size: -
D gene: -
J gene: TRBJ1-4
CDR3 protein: CASSPRLGGGEKLFF
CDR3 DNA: TGTGCCAGCAGCCCACGGTTGGGGGGAGGTGAAAAACTGTTTTTT

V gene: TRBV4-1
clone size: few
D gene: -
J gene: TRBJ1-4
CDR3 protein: CASSQGAKGEKLFF
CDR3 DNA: TGCGCCAGCAGCCAGGGGGCTAAGGGTGAAAAACTGTTTTTT

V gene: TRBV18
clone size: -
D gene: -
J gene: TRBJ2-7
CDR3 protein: CASSPSRNEQYF
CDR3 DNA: TGTGCCAGCTCCCCCTCCAGGAACGAGCAGTACTTC

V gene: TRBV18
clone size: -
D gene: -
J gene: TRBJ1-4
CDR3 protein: CASSPGGLREKLFF
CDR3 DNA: TGTGCCAGCTCCCCCGGGGGGCTTAGGGAAAAACTGTTTTTT

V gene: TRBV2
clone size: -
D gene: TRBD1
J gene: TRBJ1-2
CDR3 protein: CASSDKETGLDGYTF
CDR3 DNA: TGTGCCAGCAGTGATAAGGAGACAGGGCTTGATGGCTACACCTTC

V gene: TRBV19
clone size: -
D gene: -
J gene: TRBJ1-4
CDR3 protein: CASSGREVVSNEKLFF
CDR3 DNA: TGTGCCAGTAGTGGCCGGGAGGTAGTATCTAATGAAAAACTGTTTTTT

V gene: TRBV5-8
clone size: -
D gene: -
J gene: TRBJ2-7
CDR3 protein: CASSLYFGDSSYEQYF
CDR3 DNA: TGTGCCAGCAGCTTGTATTTCGGGGATTCCTCCTACGAGCAGTACTTC

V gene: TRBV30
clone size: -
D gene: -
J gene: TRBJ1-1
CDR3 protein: CAWSVTERGAEAFF
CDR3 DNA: TGTGCCTGGAGTGTAACTGAAAGAGGAGCTGAAGCTTTCTTT

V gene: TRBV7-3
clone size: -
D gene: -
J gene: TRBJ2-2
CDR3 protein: CASSLKGELGRTGELFF
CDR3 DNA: TGTGCCAGCAGCTTAAAAGGGGAGTTGGGGAGGACCGGGGAGCTGTTTTTT

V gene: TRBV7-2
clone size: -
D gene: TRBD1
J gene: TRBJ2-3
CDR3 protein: CASSPDRGSFITQYF
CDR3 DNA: TGTGCCAGCAGCCCCGACAGGGGGTCCTTCATTACGCAGTATTTT

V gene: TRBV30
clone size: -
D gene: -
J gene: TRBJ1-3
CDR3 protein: CAWTRGSGNTIYF
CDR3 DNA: TGTGCCTGGACGAGAGGGTCGGGAAACACCATATATTTT

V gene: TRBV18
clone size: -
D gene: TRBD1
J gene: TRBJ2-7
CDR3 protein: CASSPGTGQTYEQYF
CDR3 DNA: TGTGCCAGCTCACCCGGGACAGGGCAGACCTACGAGCAGTACTTC

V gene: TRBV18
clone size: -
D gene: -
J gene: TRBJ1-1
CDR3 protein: CASSPPAKNTEAFF
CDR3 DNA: TGTGCCAGCTCACCACCGGCCAAGAACACTGAAGCTTTCTTT

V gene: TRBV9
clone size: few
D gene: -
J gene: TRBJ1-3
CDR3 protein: CASSVLTGGLDTIYF
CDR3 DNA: TGTGCCAGCAGCGTGTTAACGGGGGGACTTGACACCATATATTTT

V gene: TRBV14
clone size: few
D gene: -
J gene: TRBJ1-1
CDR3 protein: CASSQDYRAGAFF
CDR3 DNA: TGTGCCAGCAGCCAAGATTATCGGGCGGGGGCTTTCTTT

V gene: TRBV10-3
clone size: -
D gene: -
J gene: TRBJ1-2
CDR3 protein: CAISGSGLAHGYTF
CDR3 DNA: TGTGCCATCAGTGGGAGTGGACTCGCTCATGGCTACACCTTC

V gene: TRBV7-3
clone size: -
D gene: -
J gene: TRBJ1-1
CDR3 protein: CASSLGRGGQGTEAFF
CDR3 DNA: TGTGCCAGCAGCTTAGGCCGGGGGGGGCAGGGCACTGAAGCTTTCTTT

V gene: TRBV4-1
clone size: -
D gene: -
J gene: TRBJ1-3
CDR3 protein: CASSQEPGFSGNTIYF
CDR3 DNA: TGCGCCAGCAGCCAAGAGCCGGGGTTCTCTGGAAACACCATATATTTT

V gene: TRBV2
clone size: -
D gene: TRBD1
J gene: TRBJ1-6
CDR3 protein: CASSRIGTTDQGDSPLHF
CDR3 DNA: TGTGCCAGCAGTAGAATAGGGACGACAGATCAGGGGGATTCACCCCTCCACTTT

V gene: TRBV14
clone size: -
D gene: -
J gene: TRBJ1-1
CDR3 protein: CASSQVFLVGSGSTEAFF
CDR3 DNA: TGTGCCAGCAGCCAAGTTTTTTTGGTGGGGTCGGGGAGTACTGAAGCTTTCTTT

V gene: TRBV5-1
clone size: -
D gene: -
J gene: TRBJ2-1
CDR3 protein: CASRRAQGGNEQFF
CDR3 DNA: TGCGCCAGCAGACGAGCCCAGGGTGGCAATGAGCAGTTCTTC

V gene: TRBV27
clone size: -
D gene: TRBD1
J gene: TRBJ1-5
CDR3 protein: CASRGQGAQPQHF
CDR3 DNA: TGTGCCAGCAGGGGGCAGGGGGCTCAGCCCCAGCATTTT